Following are 31 T cell receptor beta chains from one sample sequenced in a study of shared clonotypes between healthy human individuals. Repertoires were generated with immunoSEQ multiplex PCR, while TCRdb's copy carries only in-frame clones and drops some. Counted here are some 1 million clones, 65% to 80% occurring once; the ten biggest clones make up about 1.5%. The material sequenced was memory CD4+ T cells sorted from blood. Subset described: CD45RA-negative fraction. The receptor source for this set is a man between 18 and 35 years old in good health.

The V gene is TRBV9, the J gene TRBJ1-2; D is undetermined. There are 15 residues in the CDR3. Trimming left V 0 bases short and J 0 bases short, with 9 bases between. Germline V gene sequence: CDR1 SGDLS, CDR2 YYNGEE. The CDR3 region has the DNA TGTGCCAGCAGCGTAGAGGCAGCTCCTAACTATGGCTACACCTTC. Its translation is CASSVEAAPNYGYTF. Using reference TRBV9 and TRBJ1-2 for the parts outside the CDR3, the full variable domain is DSGVTQTPKHLITATGQRVTLRCSPRSGDLSVYWYQQSLDQGLQFLIQYYNGEERAKGNILERFSAQQFPDLHSELNLSSLELGDSALYFCASSVEAAPNYGYTFGSGTRLTVV.

This rearrangement joins TRBV30 to TRBJ2-7; 7 bases fit TRBD1. The germline gives CDR1 GTSNPN, CDR2 SVGIG (reference sequence). The CDR3 is made up of 16 amino acids. V lost 3 bases, J lost 3 bases, and 14 bases stayed unmatched. The CDR3 reads CAWRGAGTASYYEQYF. For the CDR3, the DNA is TGTGCCTGGAGGGGGGCCGGGACAGCGTCCTACTACGAGCAGTACTTC. Filled out from reference TRBV30 and TRBJ2-7, the complete variable domain reads SQTIHQWPATLVQPVGSPLSLECTVEGTSNPNLYWYRQAAGRGLQLLFYSVGIGQISSEVPQNLSASRPQDRQFILSSKKLLLSDSGFYLCAWRGAGTASYYEQYFGPGTRLTVT.

This clone showed up just a few times. The chain combines TRBV4-1 with TRBJ2-2, with 8 bases lining up with TRBD1. Germline values: CDR1 MGHRA, CDR2 YSYEKL. V was clipped by 5 bases and J by 7 bases; unmatched bases: 18. CDR3 size: 18 residues. The CDR3 loop reads CASSTQQGAPGFGGELFF. In nucleotides, the CDR3 is TGCGCCAGCAGCACCCAGCAGGGGGCGCCGGGTTTCGGCGGGGAGCTGTTTTTT.

This sequence joins TRBV6-4 and TRBJ1-6; tentatively, D is TRBD1 (6 bases). CDR3 length: 16 residues. Trimming shortened V by 7 bases and J by 7 bases, and 20 bases separated the two germline ends. Germline V gives CDR1 MRHNA, CDR2 SNTAGT. For the CDR3, the DNA is TGTGCCAGCACCCTGGACAGAGGGGGAGAGAATTCACCCCTCCACTTT. This gives the protein CASTLDRGGENSPLHF.

This clone has only a few counts. This chain uses TRBV7-2 with TRBJ1-5, with D possibly matching TRBD1 (5 bases). Germline V gives CDR1 SGHTA, CDR2 FQGNSA. CDR3 length: 14 amino acids. V lost 3 bases and J 7 bases, leaving 13 bases between the germline ends. CDR3 region: CASSLSRAGQPQHF. The CDR3 bases are TGTGCCAGCAGCTTGAGCAGGGCCGGGCAGCCCCAGCATTTT.

The chain joins TRBV7-2 to TRBJ2-5; D call uncertain. The length of the CDR3 is 13 residues. Germline V gene sequence: CDR1 SGHTA, CDR2 FQGNSA. Trimming removed 5 bases from V and 5 bases from J, with 12 bases in between. The CDR3, as DNA: TGTGCCAGCAGCAGATGGAGCGCGGAGACCCAGTACTTC. This gives the protein CASSRWSAETQYF. The variable domain in full, with the rest retrieved from reference TRBV7-2 and TRBJ2-5, is GAGVSQSPSNKVTEKGKDVELRCDPISGHTALYWYRQSLGQGLEFLIYFQGNSAPDKSGLPSDRFSAERTGGSVSTLTIQRTQQEDSAVYLCASSRWSAETQYFGPGTRLLVL.

The J gene is TRBJ2-1, the V gene TRBV2, with D perhaps matching TRBD2 (6 bases). The V end was cut by 4 bases, the J end by 3 bases, with 10 bases between. There are 14 residues in the CDR3. Germline V CDR1 and CDR2: SNHLY, FYNNEI. The CDR3 DNA reads TGTGCCAGCAGTGTGGCTAGCGTCTACAATGAGCAGTTCTTC. It is translated as CASSVASVYNEQFF.

The V call is TRBV5-4, the J call TRBJ2-5, with D maybe TRBD2 (5 bases). Germline assignment: CDR1 SGHNT and CDR2 YYREEE (reference sequence). CDR3 length: 13 amino acids. Trimming took 3 bases from V and 5 from J, leaving 11 bases between them. DNA of the CDR3: TGTGCCAGCAGCTCGGACTCCCGCGAGACCCAGTACTTC. Amino acids: CASSSDSRETQYF. The complete variable domain, with remaining parts taken from reference TRBV5-4 and TRBJ2-5, reads ETGVTQSPTHLIKTRGQQVTLRCSSQSGHNTVSWYQQALGQGPQFIFQYYREEENGRGNFPPRFSGLQFPNYSSELNVNALELDDSALYLCASSSDSRETQYFGPGTRLLVL.

Worth noting for this clone: Additional DNA sequences in this sample encode the identical CDR3. This rearrangement joins TRBV4-1 to TRBJ1-1; D call uncertain. This CDR3 is 14 amino acids long. V lost 1 base and J 3 bases, leaving 9 bases between the germline ends. CDR1 MGHRA and CDR2 YSYEKL come from the germline V gene. CDR3: CASSQGEGYTEAFF. Here the CDR3 DNA reads TGCGCCAGCAGCCAAGGTGAAGGGTACACTGAAGCTTTCTTT.

V and J are TRBV11-2 and TRBJ2-5; 12 bases fit TRBD2. J gave up 1 base and V 1 base, and 4 bases lay outside the gene matches. Germline values: CDR1 SGHAT, CDR2 FQNNGV. This CDR3 has 17 residues. This chain's CDR3 is CASSLGVLAGGQETQYF. The CDR3 nucleotides read TGTGCCAGCAGCTTAGGCGTACTAGCGGGGGGCCAAGAGACCCAGTACTTC.

The V and J genes are TRBV7-2 and TRBJ2-2, with 7 bases matching TRBD1. CDR1 SGHTA and CDR2 FQGNSA come from the germline V gene. This CDR3 has 14 amino acids. Trimming at V came to 2 bases and at J to 5 bases, leaving 2 bases not matched to a gene. The CDR3 protein is CASSLTDRTGELFF. The DNA of the CDR3 is TGTGCCAGCAGCTTAACGGACAGGACCGGGGAGCTGTTTTTT.

The genes are TRBV11-2 and TRBJ2-7; 8 bases map to TRBD1. The ends lost 2 bases at V and 4 bases at J; junction bases unmatched: 7. The length of the CDR3 is 15 residues. Germline CDR1 and CDR2: SGHAT and FQNNGV. The CDR3 loop is CASSLTGQGLYEQYF. CDR3 nucleotide sequence: TGTGCCAGCAGCTTAACAGGACAGGGATTATACGAGCAGTACTTC.

The J gene is TRBJ1-1, the V gene TRBV9; D remains ambiguous. V was pared by 0 bases and J by 7 bases, with 10 bases between. The germline CDR1 and CDR2 sequences are SGDLS and YYNGEE. This CDR3 contains 13 residues. The CDR3 nucleotides are TGTGCCAGCAGCGTAGGGCTTTTCGGTGAAGCTTTCTTT. Translated, it gives CASSVGLFGEAFF.

This clone was found a few times. The V and J genes are TRBV5-1 and TRBJ2-1; no reliable D call. V lost 0 bases and J 3 bases, leaving 7 bases between the germline ends. Germline V gene sequence: CDR1 SGHRS, CDR2 YFSETQ. CDR3 length: 14 amino acids. The CDR3 DNA sequence: TGCGCCAGCAGCTTGGACCCTGTCTACAATGAGCAGTTCTTC. Amino acid sequence: CASSLDPVYNEQFF.

The chain has TRBV2 and TRBJ2-5; TRBD2 matches at 9 bases. The J call is doubtful: the DNA matches TRBJ2-7 better. The CDR3 is 14 amino acids. Germline assignment: CDR1 SNHLY and CDR2 FYNNEI. Here the CDR3 reads CASRGAGGIYEQYF. The CDR3, as DNA: TGTGCCAGCAGGGGAGCGGGAGGTATATACGAGCAGTACTTC.

This clone came up a few times. The chain joins TRBV6-5 to TRBJ1-2; D remains ambiguous. Germline CDR1 reads MNHEY; CDR2 reads SVGAGI. This CDR3 is built from 13 residues. Deletions cut 6 bases from V and 8 bases from J, with 16 bases between. CDR3 sequence (DNA): TGTGCCAGCAGATCGCCTCCGACGGGCGGCTACACCTTC. Translated: CASRSPPTGGYTF.

This clone was seen a single time. The CDR3 region has the DNA TGTGCCAGCAGTCACGGGACAGCCAACGAGCAGTACTTC. This translates into CASSHGTANEQYF. This rearrangement joins TRBV6-6 to TRBJ2-7; 7 nucleotides match TRBD1. CDR3 size: 13 residues. Trimming at V came to 5 bases and at J to 5 bases, leaving 6 bases not matched to a gene. Germline-derived CDR1 and CDR2 are MNHNY and SVGAGI (reference sequence).

V is TRBV11-3 and J is TRBJ2-3; D might be TRBD1 (6 bases). V dropped 1 base and J dropped 6 bases, with 14 bases sitting between them. Looked up from germline, CDR1 is SGHNT and CDR2 is YENEEA. The CDR3 is 15 residues long. The CDR3 DNA sequence: TGTGCCAGCAGCTTAGCCAGGGGTGTGTCGGATACGCAGTATTTT. It specifies CASSLARGVSDTQYF.

V and J are TRBV5-1 and TRBJ2-7, with TRBD2 as a possible D gene (7 bases). Trimming removed 0 bases from V and 1 base from J, with 11 bases in between. CDR1 and CDR2 from the germline V gene are SGHRS and YFSETQ. This CDR3 contains 15 residues. The CDR3: CASSLEGGGSYEQYF. As DNA, the CDR3 is TGCGCCAGCAGCTTGGAAGGGGGAGGGTCCTACGAGCAGTACTTC.

The chain has TRBV19 and TRBJ2-1; D possibly corresponds to TRBD2 (6 bases). Germline CDR1 and CDR2: LNHDA and SQIVND (reference sequence). There are 13 residues in the CDR3. Trimming stripped 6 bases from V and 7 bases from J, with 13 bases between. The CDR3 DNA reads as TGTGCCAGTAGCTTTGGGGGGTGGAATGAGCAGTTCTTC. Protein: CASSFGGWNEQFF.

The CDR3, as DNA: TGTGCCAGCAGGACCGGGTATCGTGGCTACACCTTC. Translation: CASRTGYRGYTF. This chain connects TRBV27 to TRBJ1-2; unclear D gene. V was pared by 6 bases and J by 7 bases, with 12 bases between. This CDR3 is built from 12 residues. CDR1 is MNHEY and CDR2 is SMNVEV in the germline V gene (reference sequence).

The V gene is TRBV2, the J gene TRBJ1-1; perhaps TRBD1 as D (6 bases). V was clipped by 7 bases and J by 4 bases, with 13 bases between them. Germline V gene sequence: CDR1 SNHLY, CDR2 FYNNEI. The CDR3 covers 13 residues. CDR3 DNA: TGTGCCAGCACCCGGGACACCGTCACTGAAGCTTTCTTT. Translation: CASTRDTVTEAFF. Complete variable domain (other parts from reference TRBV2 and TRBJ1-1): EPEVTQTPSHQVTQMGQEVILRCVPISNHLYFYWYRQILGQKVEFLVSFYNNEISEKSEIFDDQFSVERPDGSNFTLKIRSTKLEDSAMYFCASTRDTVTEAFFGQGTRLTVV.

This chain uses TRBV10-3 with TRBJ1-1; perhaps TRBD1 as D (5 bases). V was clipped by 7 bases and J by 4 bases, with 22 bases between them. Germline CDR1 reads ENHRY; CDR2 reads SYGVKD. This CDR3 region has 16 residues. This CDR3 reads CAITTRAGDLGTEAFF. The CDR3 nucleotides are TGTGCCATCACCACGAGGGCCGGGGACTTGGGCACTGAAGCTTTCTTT.

The chain links TRBV6-5 to TRBJ1-2; no clear D gene. The CDR3 runs 11 residues. Germline V gives CDR1 MNHEY, CDR2 SVGAGI. Trimming stripped 11 bases from V and 9 bases from J, with 16 bases between. Written as DNA, the CDR3 is TGTGCCTCCCCGGGATACTCTAGCTACACCTTC. Residues: CASPGYSSYTF.

The rearrangement joins TRBV14 to TRBJ2-2, with no clear D. V was shortened by 1 base and J by 2 bases, with 8 bases between the two germline ends. CDR1 and CDR2 (germline): SGHDN, FVKESK. CDR3 size: 15 residues. This chain's CDR3 is CASSQVDFNTGELFF. CDR3 DNA: TGTGCCAGCAGCCAAGTAGACTTTAACACCGGGGAGCTGTTTTTT.

The chain uses TRBV6-6 and TRBJ2-7; possible D gene TRBD1, 5 bases. The germline V and J ends were trimmed by 6 bases and 5 bases, with 17 bases remaining between them. The CDR3 has 14 residues. Germline V gene data show CDR1 as MNHNY and CDR2 as SVGAGI (reference sequence). The CDR3 DNA reads as TGTGCCAGCAGGGCCGCCCAGGGAACCAACGAGCAGTACTTC. Translated, it gives CASRAAQGTNEQYF.

In its sample, this clone was seen a few times. The V and J genes are TRBV7-2 and TRBJ2-1, with TRBD2 matching over 8 bases. Germline-derived CDR1 and CDR2 are SGHTA and FQGNSA. The CDR3 sequence is 14 residues long. V trimming: 5 bases; J trimming: 8 bases; junction bases outside the gene matches: 8. The CDR3 coding sequence is TGTGCCAGCAGCAACAGACCGGGGGGGTATGAGCAGTTCTTC. This translates into CASSNRPGGYEQFF.

This clone was counted between two and nine times. The rearrangement uses TRBV5-1 and TRBJ1-5; D possibly corresponds to TRBD1 (6 bases). The ends were cut back, 3 bases at V and 0 bases at J, with 10 bases in the middle. The CDR3 extends over 15 amino acids. Germline CDR1 is SGHRS and CDR2 is YFSETQ. CDR3 coding DNA: TGCGCCAGCAGCTCGACAGGTAATAGCAATCAGCCCCAGCATTTT. This gives the protein CASSSTGNSNQPQHF.

The chain carries TRBV5-5 and TRBJ1-6, with 9 bases identical to TRBD1. This CDR3 contains 16 residues. The germline CDR1 and CDR2 sequences are SGHKS and YYEKEE (reference sequence). The J segment lost 9 bases and the V segment lost 4 bases, leaving 11 bases of the junction unmatched. The CDR3 spells CASSPLLGDRASPLHF. The DNA of the CDR3 is TGTGCCAGCAGCCCCCTGTTGGGGGACAGGGCTTCACCCCTCCACTTT.

The chain is built from TRBV6-6 and TRBJ1-2; possible D gene TRBD1, 5 bases. Germline CDR1 reads MNHNY; CDR2 reads SVGAGI (reference sequence). Trimming stripped 8 bases from V and 1 base from J, with 14 bases between. This CDR3 region has 14 residues. The CDR3 DNA follows: TGTGCCAGCGGGGGAGAGACGGGTAACTATGGCTACACCTTC. Amino acid sequence: CASGGETGNYGYTF.

This clone was observed a few times. This chain links TRBV7-2 with TRBJ2-1, with 12 bases lining up with TRBD2. This CDR3 contains 16 residues. V shed 5 bases, J shed 6 bases, and the junction held 8 bases outside the gene matches. Germline CDR1 and CDR2: SGHTA and FQGNSA. Written as DNA, the CDR3 is TGTGCCAGCAGCGGAGGGACTAGCGGGTTTATCAATGAGCAGTTCTTC. The encoded protein is CASSGGTSGFINEQFF.